This T cell receptor (beta chain) was documented in a study of metastatic and nonmetastatic thyroid tumors. Thyroid surgery was performed in patients who had received no treatment beforehand. This clone is termed large. Germline CDR1 MGHDK, CDR2 SYGVNS. The CDR3 covers 15 residues. V dropped 1 base and J dropped 10; count of bases not matched to a gene: 5. In the study's own analysis: To classify distant metastasis in papillary thyroid cancer, a model was built from CDR3 differences across clinicopathological groups. TCRdb re-called the PCR reads through MiXCR. Here the V and J calls rest on TCRdb's processing, not on the authors' analysis. Of 7,500 to 8,000 clones listed, less than 35% are singletons.

The sequencing input was tumor tissue. The TCR originated in a male donor with papillary thyroid cancer or a benign thyroid nodule (not recorded which). Some clones in this sample may be carry-over from other donors' samples. The V and J genes are TRBV25-1 and TRBJ1-6; 9 positions match TRBD1. In DNA, the CDR3 is TGTGCCAGCAGTGAATTGAGGACAGGGGTCTCACCCCTCCACTTT. As protein: CASSELRTGVSPLHF.